This TCR beta chain appears in the sequencing data of a study of graft-versus-host responses after intestinal transplantation. Study-level information: All of the recipients had induction that used anti-thymocyte globulin, then tacrolimus and steroids for about 3 years.

General observations from the study: Investigators detected GvH clones in recipient marrow, with some emerging earlier in ileum or blood. Peak GvH clone levels in circulation were associated with early post-transplant HvG declines.

Details on this clone: Its antigen is still unknown.

The assay was immunoSEQ multiplex PCR, and TCRdb's table has in-frame clones only and misses some. The sample holds 100,000 to 110,000 clones, 87% seen once. Here the sequenced sample was unstimulated CD4+ T cells sorted from spleen or lymph node cells, taken before transplant. The source of this sequence is a human donor who was the organ donor for an intestinal transplant.

Written as DNA, the CDR3 is TGCGCCAGCAGTGAGTCAGGGACGGGCACTGAAGCTTTCTTT. This sequence encodes CASSESGTGTEAFF. The chain combines TRBV10-1 with TRBJ1-1, with D possibly matching TRBD1 (5 bases). The V gene's germline CDR1 is WNHNN and CDR2 SYGVQD (reference sequence). V lost 0 bases and J lost 4, with 9 bases in between. The CDR3 contains 14 residues.